The T cell receptor (beta chain) under discussion was sequenced for a study of T cell responses to AZD1222 COVID-19 vaccine. Regarding the study as a whole: The peak T cell response came first, and repertoires were sampled only after it. Per reports, nearly half of all spike-specific TCRs target regions that are unmutated in variants. Baseline serology detected seropositivity in only a handful of AZD1222 recipients.

Whether given at about 4 or about 12 weeks, second doses were pooled. The CDR3 contains 15 residues. J gave up 3 bases and V 4 bases, and 7 bases lay outside the gene matches. Looked up from germline, CDR1 is SGHNT and CDR2 is YYREEE (reference sequence). Comments on this clone: No antigen is known for it.

Here immunoSEQ multiplex PCR was the method, and the copy in TCRdb shows in-frame clones only, minus some. There are about 180,000 clones in the sample; 88% occur only once, and roughly 26% lies in the top ten. The chain is built from TRBV5-4 and TRBJ1-5; 7 positions match TRBD1. The starting material was peripheral blood, obtained 28 days after the second AZD1222 dose. The clonotype was recovered from an adult who received the AZD1222 COVID-19 vaccine. This chain's CDR3 is CASSQGGQPNQPQHF. The CDR3 DNA sequence: TGTGCCAGCAGCCAAGGGGGACAGCCCAATCAGCCCCAGCATTTT.